This TCR beta chain was sequenced for a study of chemoradiotherapy in HPV16-positive cancers. Study overall: A couple of HPV16-positive patients' cells yielded candidate HPV-specific clones and common motifs.

In the case of this clone: What it binds is not known.

Assay used: immunoSEQ multiplex PCR; TCRdb lists only in-frame clones, some missing. The table shows approximately 15,000 clones, with about 70% occurring only once. Study outcomes and limitations: For HPV16-positive patients, expanding HPV-responsive T cells associated with longer recurrence-free survival. Candidate HPV-specific clones and E7-related TCR motifs grew in tumor during treatment.

This clonotype originated in a human donor with HPV-associated anogenital cancer. This material was acquired from a patient who underwent chemoradiotherapy.

The CDR3, as DNA: TGTGCCAGCAGCGCAGACGTTAGCAGCCAATACGAGCAGTACTTC. Translation: CASSADVSSQYEQYF. The chain has TRBV9 and TRBJ2-7; D is unclear. The CDR3 extends over 15 amino acids. Trimming took off 3 bases at V and 4 bases at J, with 17 bases between the two ends. Germline loops: CDR1 SGDLS, CDR2 YYNGEE.